This T cell receptor beta chain was sequenced for a study of cytomegalovirus exposure and HLA in healthy donors. Study in general: Previous work identified 90 million to 130 million unique TCR beta sequences from roughly 180 million T cells.

Unrecorded immune exposure was likely among donors, who were nominally healthy when sampled. Comment on this clone: Its antigen is unidentified.

Primers: 60 Vbeta forward and 13 Jbeta reverse. The table came from immunoSEQ multiplex PCR; TCRdb's copy has only in-frame clones and leaves some out. The sample contains over 90,000 clones, roughly 76% of which appear only once. General observations from the study: Donor immune exposure was known only as CMV serostatus. When a later analysis was performed, an Asian-associated ancestry cluster reportedly had fewer N-insertions than the roughly 700-donor mean.

Material for sequencing was PBMCs. The receptor comes from a man aged 40-49 years in good health and CMV-seronegative.

The CDR3 loop reads CASSFTGLRSYEQYF. The CDR3 nucleotides read TGCGCCAGCAGCTTCACAGGGTTAAGAAGCTACGAGCAGTACTTC. V gene TRBV5-1 combines with J gene TRBJ2-7, with D tentatively TRBD1 (6 bases). The CDR3 sequence is 15 residues long. The germline CDR1 and CDR2 sequences are SGHRS and YFSETQ. V lost 2 bases and J 3 bases, leaving 15 bases between the germline ends. The full variable domain, rest sourced from reference TRBV5-1 and TRBJ2-7, is KAGVTQTPRYLIKTRGQQVTLSCSPISGHRSVSWYQQTPGQGLQFLFEYFSETQRNKGNFPGRFSGRQFSNSRSEMNVSTLELGDSALYLCASSFTGLRSYEQYFGPGTRLTVT.